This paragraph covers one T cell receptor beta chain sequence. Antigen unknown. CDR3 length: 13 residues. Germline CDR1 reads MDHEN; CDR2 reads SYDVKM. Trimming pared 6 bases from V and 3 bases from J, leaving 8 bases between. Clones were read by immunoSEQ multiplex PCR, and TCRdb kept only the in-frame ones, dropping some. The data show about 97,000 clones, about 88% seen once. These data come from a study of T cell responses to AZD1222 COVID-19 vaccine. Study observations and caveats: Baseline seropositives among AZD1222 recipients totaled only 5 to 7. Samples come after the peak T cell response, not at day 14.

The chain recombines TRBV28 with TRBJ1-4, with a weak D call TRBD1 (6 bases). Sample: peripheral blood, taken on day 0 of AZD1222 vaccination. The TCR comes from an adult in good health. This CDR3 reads CASRSGANEKLFF. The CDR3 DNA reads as TGTGCCAGCAGGTCAGGGGCTAATGAAAAACTGTTTTTT.